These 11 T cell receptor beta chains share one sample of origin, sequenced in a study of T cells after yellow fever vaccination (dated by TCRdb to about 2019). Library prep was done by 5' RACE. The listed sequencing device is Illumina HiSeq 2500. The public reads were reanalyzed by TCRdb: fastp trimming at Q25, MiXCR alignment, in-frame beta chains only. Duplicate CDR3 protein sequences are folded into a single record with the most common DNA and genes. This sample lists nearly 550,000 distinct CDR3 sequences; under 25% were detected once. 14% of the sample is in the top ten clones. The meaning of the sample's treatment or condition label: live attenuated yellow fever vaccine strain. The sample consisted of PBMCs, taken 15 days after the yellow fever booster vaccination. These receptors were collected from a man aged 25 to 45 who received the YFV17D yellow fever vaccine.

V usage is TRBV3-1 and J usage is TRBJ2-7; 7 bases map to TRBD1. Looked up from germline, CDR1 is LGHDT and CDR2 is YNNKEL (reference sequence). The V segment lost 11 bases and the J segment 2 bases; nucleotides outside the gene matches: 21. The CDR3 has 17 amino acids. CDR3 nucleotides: TGTGCCTCCACCCAAGATTTAGCACAGGGGACCACCTACGAGCAGTACTTC. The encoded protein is CASTQDLAQGTTYEQYF.

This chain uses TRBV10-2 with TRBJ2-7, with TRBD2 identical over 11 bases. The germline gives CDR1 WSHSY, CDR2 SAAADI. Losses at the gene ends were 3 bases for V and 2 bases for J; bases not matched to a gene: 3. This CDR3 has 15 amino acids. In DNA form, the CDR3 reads TGCGCCAGCAGTGAAGTAGCGGGAGGGGCCTACGAGCAGTACTTC. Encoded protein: CASSEVAGGAYEQYF.

The CDR3 protein is CASSLFHGAIYEQFF. Written as DNA, the CDR3 is TGTGCCAGCAGCTTATTTCATGGGGCAATCTATGAGCAGTTCTTC. J is TRBJ2-1 and V is TRBV7-6; TRBD1 might be the D (5 bases). V gave up 2 bases and J gave up 8 bases, with 16 bases separating them. The germline V gene has CDR1 SGHVS and CDR2 FNYEAQ. CDR3 size: 15 residues.

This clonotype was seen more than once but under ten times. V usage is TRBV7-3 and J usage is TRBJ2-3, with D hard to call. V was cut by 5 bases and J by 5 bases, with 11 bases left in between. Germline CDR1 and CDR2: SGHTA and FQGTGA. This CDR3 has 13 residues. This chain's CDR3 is CASSHSRGDTQYF. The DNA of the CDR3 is TGTGCCAGCAGCCATTCACGCGGAGATACGCAGTATTTT. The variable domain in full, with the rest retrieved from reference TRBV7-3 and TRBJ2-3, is GAGVSQTPSNKVTEKGKYVELRCDPISGHTALYWYRQSLGQGPEFLIYFQGTGAADDSGLPNDRFFAVRPEGSVSTLKIQRTERGDSAVYLCASSHSRGDTQYFGPGTRLTVL.

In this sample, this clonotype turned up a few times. The CDR3 sequence: CASSTSRDHTDTQYF. The CDR3 DNA reads as TGTGCCAGCAGCACCTCGCGGGACCACACAGATACGCAGTATTTT. V usage is TRBV7-2 and J usage is TRBJ2-3; possible D gene TRBD2, 6 bases. V lost 5 bases and J lost 2, with 14 bases in between. CDR3 length: 15 residues. CDR1 is SGHTA and CDR2 is FQGNSA in the germline V gene.

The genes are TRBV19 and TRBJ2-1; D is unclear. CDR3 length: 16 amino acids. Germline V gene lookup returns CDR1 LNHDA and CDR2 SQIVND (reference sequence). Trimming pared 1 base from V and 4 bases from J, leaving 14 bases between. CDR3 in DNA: TGTGCCAGTAGTATAGTTCACTCAAAGGCGTACAATGAGCAGTTCTTC. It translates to CASSIVHSKAYNEQFF. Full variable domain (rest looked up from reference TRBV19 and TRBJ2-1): DGGITQSPKYLFRKEGQNVTLSCEQNLNHDAMYWYRQDPGQGLRLIYYSQIVNDFQKGDIAEGYSVSREKKESFPLTVTSAQKNPTAFYLCASSIVHSKAYNEQFFGPGTRLTVL.

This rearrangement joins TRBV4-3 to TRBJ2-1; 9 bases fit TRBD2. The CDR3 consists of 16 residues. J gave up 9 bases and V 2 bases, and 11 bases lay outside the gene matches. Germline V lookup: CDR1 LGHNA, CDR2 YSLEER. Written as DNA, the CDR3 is TGCGCCAGCAGCCAACGTGGAGCGGGAGGATCCGGTGAGCAGTTCTTC. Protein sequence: CASSQRGAGGSGEQFF.

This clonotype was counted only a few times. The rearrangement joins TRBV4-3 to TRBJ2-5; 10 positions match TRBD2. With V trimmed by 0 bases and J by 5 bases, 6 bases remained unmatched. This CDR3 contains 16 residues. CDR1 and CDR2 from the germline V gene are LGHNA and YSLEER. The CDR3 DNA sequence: TGCGCCAGCAGCCAAGATTATCTAGCGGGAGCGGAGACCCAGTACTTC. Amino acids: CASSQDYLAGAETQYF.

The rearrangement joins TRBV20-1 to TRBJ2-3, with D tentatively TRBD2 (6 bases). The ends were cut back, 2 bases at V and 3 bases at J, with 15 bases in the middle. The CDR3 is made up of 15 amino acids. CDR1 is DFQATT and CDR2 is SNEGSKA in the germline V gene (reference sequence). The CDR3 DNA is TGCAGTGCTAGACCTACCGGGACTCCTACAGATACGCAGTATTTT. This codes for CSARPTGTPTDTQYF.

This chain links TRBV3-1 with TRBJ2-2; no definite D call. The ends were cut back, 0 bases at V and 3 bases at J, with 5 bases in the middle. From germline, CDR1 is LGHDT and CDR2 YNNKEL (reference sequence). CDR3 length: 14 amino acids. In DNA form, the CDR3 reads TGTGCCAGCAGCCAAGAGTTCGACACCGGGGAGCTGTTTTTT. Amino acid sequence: CASSQEFDTGELFF.

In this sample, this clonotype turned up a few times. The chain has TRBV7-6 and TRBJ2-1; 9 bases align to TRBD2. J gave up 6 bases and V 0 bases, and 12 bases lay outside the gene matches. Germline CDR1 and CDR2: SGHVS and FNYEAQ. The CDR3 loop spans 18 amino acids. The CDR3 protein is CASSLASMAGGPGNEQFF. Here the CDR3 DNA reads TGTGCCAGCAGCTTAGCCTCAATGGCGGGAGGGCCTGGCAATGAGCAGTTCTTC.